The 6 T cell receptor beta chains presented below share a single source sample, sequenced in a study of blood T cell dynamics during melanoma immunotherapy. Repertoires were generated with immunoSEQ multiplex PCR, while TCRdb's copy carries only in-frame clones and drops some. This table holds about 15,000 clones, about 93% found once. Time point indicated: week 3, after first cycle of checkpoint inhibitor. Here the sequenced sample was blood, taken from a patient treated with checkpoint blockade. The source of these receptors is a human donor with melanoma.

The J gene is TRBJ1-4, the V gene TRBV7-9; D gene unclear. The CDR3 has 15 amino acids. The germline gives CDR1 SEHNR, CDR2 FQNEAQ (reference sequence). V shed 1 base and J shed 0 bases, with 6 bases lying between them. The CDR3 protein is CASSLGDTTNEKLFF. The CDR3 DNA reads TGTGCCAGCAGCTTAGGGGATACAACTAATGAAAAACTGTTTTTT.

The chain recombines TRBV5-1 with TRBJ2-3; tentatively, D is TRBD1 or TRBD2 (7 bases each). The germline V gene has CDR1 SGHRS and CDR2 YFSETQ. The V end lost 9 bases, the J end lost 4 bases, and 18 bases lay between the germline ends. The CDR3 has 14 residues. The CDR3 nucleotides read TGCGCCACCAAGGGAGGGGGCGGAGCAGATACGCAGTATTTT. Translating it yields CATKGGGGADTQYF.

The CDR3 sequence is CASSFVPGLNTGELFF. The CDR3 region has the DNA TGTGCCAGCAGCTTCGTTCCGGGATTGAACACCGGGGAGCTGTTTTTT. The rearrangement links TRBV7-7 to TRBJ2-2, with D possibly matching TRBD2 (5 bases). In germline, CDR1 is SSHAT, CDR2 FNYEAQ (reference sequence). The CDR3 has 16 residues. Trimming shortened V by 3 bases and J by 1 base, and 12 bases separated the two germline ends.

The chain links TRBV30 to TRBJ1-1; D perhaps matches TRBD1 (6 bases). This CDR3 is 12 amino acids long. Germline-derived CDR1 and CDR2 are GTSNPN and SVGIG (reference sequence). The CDR3, as DNA: TGTGCAAGAGGGGGGACGAACACTGAAGCTTTCTTT. Amino acids: CARGGTNTEAFF.

This clone was detected a few times. The rearrangement links TRBV5-1 to TRBJ2-4; D is ambiguous. The germline V gene has CDR1 SGHRS and CDR2 YFSETQ. This CDR3 has 15 amino acids. V was cut by 0 bases and J by 0 bases, with 7 bases left in between. Here the CDR3 reads CASSLATAAKNIQYF. The CDR3 DNA is TGCGCCAGCAGCTTGGCAACTGCAGCCAAAAACATTCAGTACTTC.

The rearrangement links TRBV6-5 to TRBJ2-5; D is undetermined. The V gene lost 5 bases and the J gene lost 7 bases, with 20 bases spanning the gap. Looked up from germline, CDR1 is MNHEY and CDR2 is SVGAGI. CDR3 length equals 15 residues. CDR3 DNA: TGTGCCAGCAGTCACTTCCCTGGCAGGTCAGGGACCCAGTACTTC. Encoded protein: CASSHFPGRSGTQYF.